Below, 16 T cell receptor beta chains from the same sample are listed, as sequenced in a study of PD-1 blockade in mismatch repair-deficient tumors. Assay used: immunoSEQ multiplex PCR; TCRdb lists only in-frame clones, some missing. The sample shows some 120,000 clones, 88% of them seen only once. This specimen consisted of peripheral blood, obtained approximately 72 weeks after starting pembrolizumab. These TCRs come from an adult with mismatch repair-deficient cancer.

The V gene is TRBV19, the J gene TRBJ2-7, with D possibly matching TRBD2 (5 bases). The germline V and J ends were trimmed by 1 base and 6 bases, with 16 bases remaining between them. This CDR3 contains 15 residues. CDR1 is LNHDA and CDR2 is SQIVND in the germline V gene (reference sequence). The CDR3 loop reads CASSIVGLASSEQYF. CDR3 bases: TGTGCCAGTAGTATAGTGGGTCTAGCCTCGTCCGAGCAGTACTTC.

The chain employs TRBV10-2 and TRBJ1-5; D uncertain. Per germline, CDR1 WSHSY and CDR2 SAAADI. V was trimmed by 7 bases and J by 1 base, leaving 8 bases between them. CDR3 size: 13 residues. In DNA form, the CDR3 reads TGCGCCAGCAAGGGTCGGAGCAATCAGCCCCAGCATTTT. It specifies CASKGRSNQPQHF.

The chain is built from TRBV10-2 and TRBJ2-7; D is ambiguous. Between the trimmed V and J ends, which lost 2 bases and 6 bases, there was a span of 8 bases. Germline V gene lookup returns CDR1 WSHSY and CDR2 SAAADI. CDR3 length: 12 amino acids. CDR3 bases: TGCGCCAGCAGTGAGCTACGGCGCGAGCAGTACTTC. Translating it yields CASSELRREQYF.

J is TRBJ1-2 and V is TRBV15; no reliable D call. V lost 0 bases to trimming and J lost 8 bases, with 19 bases between them. The germline CDR1 and CDR2 sequences are LNHNV and YYDKDF (reference sequence). This CDR3 is 16 amino acids long. The CDR3 nucleotides read TGTGCCACCAGCAGAGATTGGTCGGAGCCTTCGAGAGGCTACACCTTC. Its translation: CATSRDWSEPSRGYTF.

The chain recombines TRBV28 with TRBJ1-5; D may be TRBD1 (6 bases). Trimming took off 6 bases at V and 0 bases at J, with 12 bases between the two ends. The CDR3 contains 15 residues. Germline assignment: CDR1 MDHEN and CDR2 SYDVKM. The CDR3 coding sequence is TGTGCCAGCAGAGGGGGGGTAGATAGCAATCAGCCCCAGCATTTT. The encoded protein is CASRGGVDSNQPQHF. Based on the CDR3 plus reference TRBV28 and TRBJ1-5, the full variable domain is DVKVTQSSRYLVKRTGEKVFLECVQDMDHENMFWYRQDPGLGLRLIYFSYDVKMKEKGDIPEGYSVSREKKERFSLILESASTNQTSMYLCASRGGVDSNQPQHFGDGTRLSIL.

Only one count was recorded for this clone. V usage is TRBV19 and J usage is TRBJ2-1; TRBD1 matches at 9 bases. Germline assignment: CDR1 LNHDA and CDR2 SQIVND (reference sequence). This CDR3 is 17 amino acids long. V was pared by 4 bases and J by 8 bases, with 15 bases of the junction left unmatched. CDR3 nucleotides: TGTGCCAGTAGTAATCCACCCAGCGGGACAGGGTGGGATGAGCAGTTCTTC. It encodes CASSNPPSGTGWDEQFF.

The chain's CDR3 is CASSQGLNEQFF. Written as DNA, the CDR3 is TGTGCCAGCAGCCAGGGACTGAATGAGCAGTTCTTC. The chain carries TRBV7-9 and TRBJ2-1; D perhaps matches TRBD2 (6 bases). The length of the CDR3 is 12 residues. Germline V gene lookup returns CDR1 SEHNR and CDR2 FQNEAQ (reference sequence). Trimming removed 5 bases from V and 7 bases from J, with 9 bases in between.

This chain links TRBV5-1 with TRBJ2-2; 10 bases agree with TRBD2. The CDR3 spans 15 residues. Germline CDR1 SGHRS, CDR2 YFSETQ. J lost 4 bases, V lost 7 bases, and 7 bases had no gene match. The CDR3 loop is CASLPLAGVTGELFF. CDR3 nucleotides: TGCGCCAGCTTGCCTCTAGCGGGAGTCACCGGGGAGCTGTTTTTT.

This clone was detected a few times. The V call is TRBV5-6, the J call TRBJ1-5, with unresolved D. The V end was cut by 4 bases, the J end by 7 bases, with 6 bases between. Germline V gene lookup returns CDR1 SGHDT and CDR2 YYEEEE. This CDR3 is built from 11 residues. CDR3 sequence reads: CASSLSQPQHF. The CDR3 DNA follows: TGTGCCAGCAGCCTATCACAGCCCCAGCATTTT.

This rearrangement joins TRBV11-3 to TRBJ1-3; D uncertain. Germline V CDR1 and CDR2: SGHNT, YENEEA. V was trimmed by 5 bases and J by 2 bases, leaving 10 bases between them. This CDR3 has 14 amino acids. The CDR3 DNA reads as TGTGCCAGCAGCCGTGAGGAAGCTGGAAACACCATATATTTT. Translating it yields CASSREEAGNTIYF.

The genes are TRBV10-3 and TRBJ2-5; tentatively, D is TRBD1 (5 bases). V was trimmed by 0 bases and J by 2 bases, leaving 7 bases between them. This CDR3 has 14 amino acids. From germline, CDR1 is ENHRY and CDR2 SYGVKD. CDR3 protein: CAISESQVQETQYF. CDR3 nucleotides: TGTGCCATCAGTGAGTCACAGGTTCAAGAGACCCAGTACTTC.

V and J are TRBV4-3 and TRBJ2-2; D unclear. Germline CDR1 and CDR2: LGHNA and YSLEER. The germline V and J ends were trimmed by 4 bases and 4 bases, with 4 bases remaining between them. The CDR3 length is 12 residues. CDR3 amino acids: CASSLGTGELFF. As DNA, the CDR3 is TGCGCCAGCAGCCTCGGCACCGGGGAGCTGTTTTTT.

The rearrangement uses TRBV5-1 and TRBJ2-1; 8 positions match TRBD1. Trimming at V came to 2 bases and at J to 4 bases, leaving 5 bases not matched to a gene. CDR3 length: 15 residues. Germline values: CDR1 SGHRS, CDR2 YFSETQ. The CDR3 protein is CASSFWTGPYNEQFF. The CDR3 DNA follows: TGCGCCAGCAGCTTCTGGACAGGGCCTTACAATGAGCAGTTCTTC. Using reference TRBV5-1 and TRBJ2-1 for the parts outside the CDR3, the full variable domain is KAGVTQTPRYLIKTRGQQVTLSCSPISGHRSVSWYQQTPGQGLQFLFEYFSETQRNKGNFPGRFSGRQFSNSRSEMNVSTLELGDSALYLCASSFWTGPYNEQFFGPGTRLTVL.

J is TRBJ2-1 and V is TRBV6-6; D is unresolved. Per the germline V gene, CDR1 is MNHNY and CDR2 is SVGAGI (reference sequence). The CDR3 has 16 residues. With 2 bases removed from V and 5 bases from J, the gap between germline ends came to 16 bases. The CDR3 nucleotides read TGTGCCAGCAGTTACATCATGGTAGCTCGTAACAATGAGCAGTTCTTC. Translation: CASSYIMVARNNEQFF.

This chain links TRBV7-9 with TRBJ2-7, with 12 bases aligning to TRBD1. Germline CDR1 reads SEHNR; CDR2 reads FQNEAQ (reference sequence). Trimming cost V 3 bases and J 4 bases; bases outside gene matches: 4. The CDR3 extends over 15 amino acids. CDR3 sequence reads: CASSLRGQGAYEQYF. Here the CDR3 DNA reads TGTGCCAGCAGCTTGAGGGGACAGGGGGCGTACGAGCAGTACTTC.

A single count supports this clone. The chain combines TRBV10-2 with TRBJ1-3; D remains ambiguous. V was shortened by 5 bases and J by 0 bases, with 14 bases between the two germline ends. The germline V gene has CDR1 WSHSY and CDR2 SAAADI. CDR3 length equals 16 residues. The CDR3: CASSSRDYASGNTIYF. DNA of the CDR3: TGCGCCAGCAGTTCTAGGGATTATGCCTCTGGAAACACCATATATTTT.